This T cell receptor beta chain was observed in a study of T cell changes during pregnancy in multiple sclerosis. V was shortened by 2 bases and J by 1 base, with 7 bases between the two germline ends. The CDR3 totals 14 residues. CDR1 and CDR2 (germline): SGHNT, YYREEE (reference sequence). Data came from immunoSEQ multiplex PCR; TCRdb stores just in-frame clones and leaves some out. The sample contains approximately 93,000 clones, approximately 90% of which appear only once. The V gene is TRBV5-4, the J gene TRBJ2-1, with a weak D call TRBD2 (6 bases). The TCR was taken from a female donor with multiple sclerosis, enrolled in a pregnancy study. Sequences were derived from peripheral blood, sampled before pregnancy. CDR3: CASSLRGSYNEQFF. For the CDR3, the DNA is TGTGCCAGCAGCTTACGGGGGTCCTACAATGAGCAGTTCTTC.